These 28 T cell receptor beta chains were sequenced from one sample in a study of T-cell reconstitution after alpha-beta-depleted transplantation in children (dated by TCRdb to the mid-2010s). The receptor library was made with PCR. Data came from an Illumina HiSeq 2500. TCR library preparation used molecular barcoding, with unique molecular identifiers applied to normalize quantification of the TCRbeta repertoire. Using fastp trimming at Q25 and MiXCR clonotype assembly, TCRdb reanalyzed the public sequencing data and kept in-frame beta chains. Duplicate CDR3 protein sequences are folded into a single record with the most common DNA and genes. Across this sample there are around 450,000 distinct CDR3 sequences, with roughly a tenth seen only once. The top ten constitute around 2.2% of the sample. The sample's treatment or condition label is to be understood as: allogeneic hematopoietic cell transplantation with graft depleted of TCRalphabeta T cells and CD19 B cells.

The sequencing here drew on PBMCs, taken before TCRalphabeta/CD19-depleted stem cell transplant. The source of these receptors is a child aged 2 to 10 with inherited bone marrow failure, due to receive a stem cell transplant.

Ten or more counts support this clonotype. This chain joins TRBV5-1 and TRBJ2-1, with TRBD2 matching over 12 bases. The J segment lost 0 bases and the V segment lost 6 bases, leaving 10 bases of the junction unmatched. This CDR3 comprises 18 residues. Germline CDR1 SGHRS, CDR2 YFSETQ. Here the CDR3 reads CASKTSGGRGSSYNEQFF. The CDR3 DNA is TGCGCCAGCAAGACTAGCGGGGGACGAGGCAGCTCCTACAATGAGCAGTTCTTC.

This clonotype was counted between two and nine times. The chain links TRBV5-5 to TRBJ1-3, with 8 bases lining up with TRBD1. With 3 bases clipped from V and 1 base from J, the junction kept 6 bases outside the gene matches. From germline, CDR1 is SGHKS and CDR2 YYEKEE (reference sequence). The length of the CDR3 is 16 residues. CDR3 in DNA: TGTGCCAGCAGCTCTTATGGGACAGGATCTGGAAACACCATATATTTT. Protein: CASSSYGTGSGNTIYF.

This clonotype was counted at least ten times. V is TRBV10-3 and J is TRBJ1-4; TRBD1 agrees at 9 bases. With V trimmed by 10 bases and J by 2 bases, 5 bases remained unmatched. The germline gives CDR1 ENHRY, CDR2 SYGVKD. CDR3 length: 14 residues. CDR3 DNA: TGTGCCACCGGGGGGACAGGGACTAATGAAAAACTGTTTTTT. Its translation: CATGGTGTNEKLFF.

V usage is TRBV29-1 and J usage is TRBJ1-2, with 7 bases fitting TRBD1. From germline, CDR1 is SQVTM and CDR2 ANQGSEA. This CDR3 is 13 amino acids long. The trim removed 4 bases at V and 4 bases at J, leaving 6 bases unmatched. The CDR3, as DNA: TGCAGCGTTGTGACAGGGATCGGCTATGGCTACACCTTC. This sequence encodes CSVVTGIGYGYTF.

V is TRBV28 and J is TRBJ2-7; TRBD1 or TRBD2 may be the D gene (6 bases each). Per the germline V gene, CDR1 is MDHEN and CDR2 is SYDVKM. CDR3 length: 15 residues. Trimming stripped 8 bases from V and 4 bases from J, with 21 bases between. In DNA form, the CDR3 reads TGTGCCAGCGGAGACCCGGGACATGGGAGGTACGAGCAGTACTTC. It is translated as CASGDPGHGRYEQYF.

The table lists this clonotype with many counts. The chain uses TRBV9 and TRBJ2-2; no reliable D call. The V end lost 1 base, the J end lost 7 bases, and 8 bases lay between the germline ends. The germline gives CDR1 SGDLS, CDR2 YYNGEE. The CDR3 has 13 residues. In nucleotides, the CDR3 is TGTGCCAGCAGCGTACGAGCCGGCGGGGAGCTGTTTTTT. Its protein is CASSVRAGGELFF.

This clonotype was found many times. This chain joins TRBV10-3 and TRBJ2-1; 8 bases fit TRBD1. Germline CDR1 is ENHRY and CDR2 is SYGVKD. This CDR3 is built from 13 residues. V shed 6 bases and J 5 bases; nucleotides not matched to a gene: 3. CDR3: CAISNRGDNEQFF. For the CDR3, the DNA is TGTGCCATCAGCAACAGGGGGGACAATGAGCAGTTCTTC.

This clonotype was seen ten or more times. The chain carries TRBV4-2 and TRBJ2-3; D possibly corresponds to TRBD1 (5 bases). Trimming stripped 4 bases from V and 0 bases from J, with 23 bases between. The germline gives CDR1 LGHNA, CDR2 YNFKEQ. The CDR3 is made up of 19 amino acids. The CDR3 DNA follows: TGTGCCAGCAGCCGCCTCCCAGGCAGGGTACTACCTAGCACAGATACGCAGTATTTT. As protein: CASSRLPGRVLPSTDTQYF.

This clonotype appeared many times. The chain uses TRBV7-9 and TRBJ2-5, with a weak D call TRBD1 (5 bases). The CDR3 is 16 residues long. CDR1 SEHNR and CDR2 FQNEAQ come from the germline V gene (reference sequence). Trimming left V 3 bases short and J 1 base short, with 15 bases between. The CDR3 DNA reads TGTGCCAGCAGCTTTAATCCTGAACAGGCCCAAGAGACCCAGTACTTC. This sequence encodes CASSFNPEQAQETQYF.

In its sample, this clonotype was seen many times. The chain combines TRBV29-1 with TRBJ2-6; perhaps TRBD2 as D (6 bases). V shed 4 bases and J shed 4 bases, with 11 bases lying between them. Germline V gene data show CDR1 as SQVTM and CDR2 as ANQGSEA. There are 14 residues in the CDR3. CDR3 sequence reads: CSVVGRAGANVLTF. CDR3 DNA sequence: TGCAGCGTTGTCGGGAGAGCCGGGGCCAACGTCCTGACTTTC.

This clonotype occurred many times. The V call is TRBV11-2, the J call TRBJ1-5; the D is unclear. The germline CDR1 and CDR2 sequences are SGHAT and FQNNGV. V was pared by 0 bases and J by 9 bases, with 12 bases between. The CDR3 has 14 residues. The DNA of the CDR3 is TGTGCCAGCAGCTTAGATCCCCGTGATCGGCCCCAGCATTTT. It encodes CASSLDPRDRPQHF.

This clonotype has a handful of counts. CDR3 residues: CASSQDHRGRGETQYF. The CDR3 bases are TGCGCCAGCAGCCAAGACCATCGTGGGAGGGGAGAGACCCAGTACTTC. J is TRBJ2-5 and V is TRBV4-3; 7 bases fit TRBD2. V was clipped by 0 bases and J by 4 bases; unmatched bases: 8. CDR1 and CDR2 from the germline V gene are LGHNA and YSLEER. This CDR3 is 16 amino acids long.

This clonotype was observed many times. V gene TRBV5-1 combines with J gene TRBJ2-2, with 12 bases lining up with TRBD2. Germline V lookup: CDR1 SGHRS, CDR2 YFSETQ. The CDR3 extends over 17 amino acids. V lost 0 bases to trimming and J lost 3 bases; unmatched junction nucleotides: 3. Here the CDR3 reads CASSLGLAGAYTGELFF. Written as DNA, the CDR3 is TGCGCCAGCAGCTTGGGACTAGCGGGAGCCTACACCGGGGAGCTGTTTTTT. The full variable domain, with the rest looked up from reference TRBV5-1 and TRBJ2-2, is KAGVTQTPRYLIKTRGQQVTLSCSPISGHRSVSWYQQTPGQGLQFLFEYFSETQRNKGNFPGRFSGRQFSNSRSEMNVSTLELGDSALYLCASSLGLAGAYTGELFFGEGSRLTVL.

The chain joins TRBV19 to TRBJ2-7, with 7 bases matching TRBD1. Germline V gene sequence: CDR1 LNHDA, CDR2 SQIVND (reference sequence). This CDR3 spans 14 amino acids. The V and J ends lost 5 bases and 2 bases, in that order; junction bases with no gene match: 6. CDR3 coding DNA: TGTGCCAGTAGTGCAACCGGGACAGCCTACGAGCAGTACTTC. It codes for CASSATGTAYEQYF.

This clonotype was counted many times. This chain connects TRBV7-2 to TRBJ1-5, with 7 bases lining up with TRBD1. The ends lost 4 bases at V and 6 bases at J; junction bases unmatched: 9. The CDR3 spans 15 residues. CDR1 and CDR2 (germline): SGHTA, FQGNSA. The CDR3 bases are TGTGCCAGCAGCTGGGGAGGACAGGTCGCTCAGCCCCAGCATTTT. Protein: CASSWGGQVAQPQHF.

This clonotype was seen repeatedly, ten times or more. The rearrangement joins TRBV5-1 to TRBJ2-7, with D perhaps matching TRBD1 or TRBD2 (5 bases each). The CDR3 runs 14 residues. Per the germline V gene, CDR1 is SGHRS and CDR2 is YFSETQ. V gave up 0 bases and J gave up 5 bases, with 12 bases separating them. This CDR3 is CASSLARGTDEQYF. The CDR3 nucleotides are TGCGCCAGCAGCTTGGCCAGAGGGACGGACGAGCAGTACTTC.

This clonotype was observed at least ten times. The chain joins TRBV4-3 to TRBJ2-7, with a tentative D call TRBD1 (5 bases). V lost 1 base and J lost 2, with 12 bases in between. This CDR3 contains 15 residues. From germline, CDR1 is LGHNA and CDR2 YSLEER. The CDR3 sequence is CASSQAPDSPYEQYF. For the CDR3, the DNA is TGCGCCAGCAGCCAAGCTCCCGACAGTCCCTACGAGCAGTACTTC.

This clonotype was found many times. The chain recombines TRBV28 with TRBJ2-7; TRBD2 matches 7 bases. The germline CDR1 and CDR2 sequences are MDHEN and SYDVKM. Losses at the gene ends were 4 bases for V and 2 bases for J; bases not matched to a gene: 8. The CDR3 contains 15 residues. The CDR3 spells CASSSRLGGAYEQYF. The CDR3 DNA is TGTGCCAGCAGTTCACGACTTGGGGGGGCCTACGAGCAGTACTTC.

There are many counts of this clonotype. V is TRBV27 and J is TRBJ2-1; D is perhaps TRBD2 (6 bases). From germline, CDR1 is MNHEY and CDR2 SMNVEV (reference sequence). CDR3 size: 13 residues. V was shortened by 6 bases and J by 4 bases, with 10 bases between the two germline ends. CDR3 region: CASRDYLYNEQFF. In DNA form, the CDR3 reads TGTGCCAGCAGGGACTACCTTTACAATGAGCAGTTCTTC.

This clonotype was seen at least ten times. The chain employs TRBV11-2 and TRBJ2-2; unclear D gene. V was cut by 7 bases and J by 4 bases, with 4 bases left in between. The germline CDR1 and CDR2 sequences are SGHAT and FQNNGV. The CDR3 has 11 residues. Here the CDR3 DNA reads TGTGCCAGCATAAGCACCGGGGAGCTGTTTTTT. Residues: CASISTGELFF.

With respect to this clonotype: An end of the junction does not agree with germline; a read error may underlie this. The chain has TRBV18 and TRBJ2-3; no reliable D call. CDR3 length: 14 amino acids. CDR1 and CDR2 (germline): KGHSH, LQKENI. CDR3 protein: CASSPRPSTDTQYF. The CDR3 DNA follows: TGTGCCAGCTCCCCACGACCGAGCACAGATACGCAGTATTTT.

This clonotype was recorded many times. The chain recombines TRBV20-1 with TRBJ2-1; D ambiguous. The CDR3 loop spans 10 amino acids. CDR1 is DFQATT and CDR2 is SNEGSKA in the germline V gene (reference sequence). The V and J ends lost 6 bases and 7 bases respectively, with 7 bases between them. CDR3 nucleotides: TGCAGTGCCGAGTGGAATGAGCAGTTCTTC. Protein: CSAEWNEQFF.

This clonotype came up many times. V gene TRBV4-2 combines with J gene TRBJ2-2; D not certain. Trimming took 2 bases from V and 6 from J, leaving 7 bases between them. Germline V gene sequence: CDR1 LGHNA, CDR2 YNFKEQ. This CDR3 has 13 residues. CDR3 residues: CASSQSRAGELFF. The DNA of the CDR3 is TGTGCCAGCAGCCAATCCCGGGCCGGGGAGCTGTTTTTT.

There are many counts of this clonotype. J is TRBJ2-3 and V is TRBV14, with 10 bases fitting TRBD1. The V gene end was trimmed by 1 base and the J gene end by 2 bases; junction bases not matched to a gene: 3. The CDR3 extends over 16 amino acids. Per germline, CDR1 SGHDN and CDR2 FVKESK. The DNA for the CDR3 is TGTGCCAGCAGCCAAGGTGGGACAGGGGTCACAGATACGCAGTATTTT. Residues: CASSQGGTGVTDTQYF. Drawing the rest from reference TRBV14 and TRBJ2-3, the complete variable domain is EAGVTQFPSHSVIEKGQTVTLRCDPISGHDNLYWYRRVMGKEIKFLLHFVKESKQDESGMPNNRFLAERTGGTYSTLKVQPAELEDSGVYFCASSQGGTGVTDTQYFGPGTRLTVL.

This clonotype was seen a few times. The chain carries TRBV9 and TRBJ2-3, with TRBD1 matching over 7 bases. This CDR3 region has 15 residues. With 3 bases clipped from V and 2 bases from J, the junction kept 6 bases outside the gene matches. Germline CDR1 is SGDLS and CDR2 is YYNGEE. CDR3 sequence: CASSDSGTDTDTQYF. The DNA of the CDR3 is TGTGCCAGCAGCGACTCCGGGACAGACACAGATACGCAGTATTTT.

This clonotype was counted ten times or more. The chain combines TRBV25-1 with TRBJ2-2; D might be TRBD1 (5 bases). V lost 4 bases and J 5 bases, leaving 11 bases between the germline ends. Germline V gives CDR1 MGHDK, CDR2 SYGVNS. The CDR3 sequence is 14 residues long. The CDR3 nucleotides read TGTGCCAGCAGTGCCAGGGCCTTAACCGGGGAGCTGTTTTTT. This sequence encodes CASSARALTGELFF. Using reference TRBV25-1 and TRBJ2-2 for the parts outside the CDR3, the full variable domain is EADIYQTPRYLVIGTGKKITLECSQTMGHDKMYWYQQDPGMELHLIHYSYGVNSTEKGDLSSESTVSRIRTEHFPLTLESARPSHTSQYLCASSARALTGELFFGEGSRLTVL.

About this clonotype itself: The junction does not match germline at one end; this may be a read error. This chain uses TRBV12-3 or TRBV12-4 with TRBJ2-5; 11 bases match TRBD2. The length of the CDR3 is 16 residues. The CDR3 here is CASSLRTSGPQKTQYF. The CDR3 coding sequence is TGTGCCAGCAGTTTAAGGACTAGCGGGCCCCAAAAGACCCAGTACTTC.

This clonotype came up many times. The V and J genes are TRBV27 and TRBJ2-1, with D possibly being TRBD1 (5 bases). Germline CDR1 and CDR2: MNHEY and SMNVEV (reference sequence). The CDR3 loop spans 14 amino acids. V dropped 7 bases and J dropped 4 bases, with 14 bases sitting between them. The CDR3, as DNA: TGTGCCAGCACCCAATGGAAGGGGTACAATGAGCAGTTCTTC. Its protein product is CASTQWKGYNEQFF.